These 28 T cell receptor beta chains were all obtained from the same sample, sequenced in a study of vaccination effects on CD4 cells after COVID-19. Expansion with viral peptide pools was applied to antigen-specific CD4+ T cells by the ViraFEST assay prior to sequencing. Scientists isolated CD4+ T cells after a roughly ten-day culture period ended. Among the vaccine recipients, none had a prior SARS-CoV-2 infection, and nucleocapsid antibodies were negative. Some clones are missing from TCRdb's copy, which holds only in-frame ones; the method was immunoSEQ multiplex PCR. Of some 52,000 clones listed, about four fifths are singletons. The antigens these receptors bind are not known. The sequencing here drew on CD4+ T cells from PBMCs cultured with HCoV-OC43 spike peptides, taken before COVID-19 vaccination. Specified subset: HCoV-OC43 spike overlapping peptide pool stimulation. These receptors were obtained from a human donor who received a COVID-19 vaccine.

The chain is built from TRBV2 and TRBJ2-6, with D perhaps given as TRBD1 or TRBD2 (5 bases each). Trimming took 2 bases from V and 0 from J, leaving 11 bases between them. Per the germline V gene, CDR1 is SNHLY and CDR2 is FYNNEI. This CDR3 comprises 17 residues. The CDR3 here is CASSELAGTSGANVLTF. DNA of the CDR3: TGTGCCAGCAGTGAATTAGCAGGGACCTCTGGGGCCAACGTCCTGACTTTC.

The chain employs TRBV12-5 and TRBJ2-6; D not certain. The CDR3 spans 18 residues. Germline lookup yields CDR1 LGHNT and CDR2 FRNRAP. Between the trimmed V and J ends, which lost 0 bases and 0 bases, there was a span of 12 bases. The CDR3 loop reads CASGLVLYGVSGANVLTF. The DNA for the CDR3 is TGTGCTAGTGGTTTGGTACTCTATGGGGTCTCTGGGGCCAACGTCCTGACTTTC.

This chain connects TRBV27 to TRBJ2-5; D is possibly TRBD2 (5 bases). Trimming removed 3 bases from V and 5 bases from J, with 16 bases in between. The CDR3 length is 15 residues. Germline CDR1 MNHEY, CDR2 SMNVEV (reference sequence). The CDR3 nucleotides read TGTGCCAGCAGTTTGGCCGGGGTTAGGGATGAGACCCAGTACTTC. Translation: CASSLAGVRDETQYF.

V is TRBV3-1 (or the pseudogene TRBV3-2) and J is TRBJ1-2; the match to TRBD1 covers 7 bases. Germline-derived CDR1 and CDR2 are LGHDT and YNNKEL (reference sequence). V was clipped by 4 bases and J by 1 base; unmatched bases: 6. This CDR3 spans 15 amino acids. CDR3 bases: TGTGCCAGCAGCCGAGAGAACAGGGGTAACTATGGCTACACCTTC. Translating gives CASSRENRGNYGYTF.

The V call is TRBV5-8, the J call TRBJ2-7; no clear D. The CDR3 is 15 amino acids. Germline loops: CDR1 SGHTS, CDR2 YDEGEE. V lost 4 bases, J lost 2 bases, and 16 bases lay in between. CDR3 sequence reads: CASSLGWAGAYEQYV. The CDR3 bases are TGTGCCAGCAGCCTAGGGTGGGCAGGCGCCTACGAGCAGTACGTC.

The V call is TRBV28, the J call TRBJ1-6, with D maybe TRBD1 (5 bases). Trimming left V 7 bases short and J 7 bases short, with 20 bases between. This CDR3 is 16 amino acids long. Germline V gene lookup returns CDR1 MDHEN and CDR2 SYDVKM. The CDR3 bases are TGTGCCAGCACCACTCAGGGAGGGGACTTCAATTCACCCCTCCACTTT. The encoded protein is CASTTQGGDFNSPLHF.

The V and J genes are TRBV10-3 and TRBJ2-3; TRBD2 aligns across 10 bases. The germline V gene encodes CDR1 ENHRY and CDR2 SYGVKD. With 10 bases clipped from V and 3 bases from J, the junction kept 7 bases outside the gene matches. The CDR3 is 14 residues long. CDR3 loop: CATDSGGLTDTQYF. CDR3 in DNA: TGTGCCACCGATAGCGGGGGGTTGACAGATACGCAGTATTTT.

This clone counts as medium-sized. The V call is TRBV6-5, the J call TRBJ1-5, with a weak D call TRBD1 (6 bases). V was shortened by 6 bases and J by 2 bases, with 8 bases between the two germline ends. CDR3 length: 13 residues. The germline gives CDR1 MNHEY, CDR2 SVGAGI. The CDR3 sequence: CASRAGGNQPQHF. The CDR3 DNA follows: TGTGCCAGCAGAGCAGGGGGCAATCAGCCCCAGCATTTT.

The chain recombines TRBV9 with TRBJ2-3; D is unresolved. Germline V CDR1 and CDR2: SGDLS, YYNGEE. Trimming took 0 bases from V and 0 from J, leaving 11 bases between them. The CDR3 length is 16 residues. DNA for the CDR3: TGTGCCAGCAGCGTAGACGTGAGGCCTAGCACAGATACGCAGTATTTT. As protein: CASSVDVRPSTDTQYF.

This chain uses TRBV6-6 with TRBJ2-5, with 10 bases lining up with TRBD2. V shed 0 bases, J shed 2 bases, and the junction held 3 bases outside the gene matches. CDR3 length: 16 amino acids. The germline V gene has CDR1 MNHNY and CDR2 SVGAGI (reference sequence). CDR3 in DNA: TGTGCCAGCAGTTACTCGGTAGCGGGGGGTCAAGAGACCCAGTACTTC. Protein: CASSYSVAGGQETQYF.

The chain combines TRBV6-5 with TRBJ2-5; no firm D call. Germline CDR1 MNHEY, CDR2 SVGAGI. The CDR3 sequence is 11 residues long. V dropped 8 bases and J dropped 7 bases, with 11 bases sitting between them. The CDR3 loop is CASRNMGTQYF. Written as DNA, the CDR3 is TGTGCCAGCCGCAATATGGGGACCCAGTACTTC.

This clone was seen only once. The genes are TRBV4-1 and TRBJ2-3; 7 bases are shared with TRBD1. Germline lookup yields CDR1 MGHRA and CDR2 YSYEKL. This CDR3 is 15 amino acids long. The V gene end was trimmed by 2 bases and the J gene end by 2 bases; junction bases not matched to a gene: 4. The CDR3 DNA is TGCGCCAGCAGCCAACACGGGACAGCCACAGATACGCAGTATTTT. Protein product: CASSQHGTATDTQYF.

This clone has more than one count but fewer than ten. The genes are TRBV7-3 and TRBJ2-1; no clear D gene. The CDR3 totals 15 residues. V was shortened by 2 bases and J by 0 bases, with 8 bases between the two germline ends. Per germline, CDR1 SGHTA and CDR2 FQGTGA. The DNA of the CDR3 is TGTGCCAGCAGCTTATCTGCAAGCTCCTACAATGAGCAGTTCTTC. Amino acids: CASSLSASSYNEQFF. The full variable domain, with the rest looked up from reference TRBV7-3 and TRBJ2-1, is GAGVSQTPSNKVTEKGKYVELRCDPISGHTALYWYRQSLGQGPEFLIYFQGTGAADDSGLPNDRFFAVRPEGSVSTLKIQRTERGDSAVYLCASSLSASSYNEQFFGPGTRLTVL.

The J gene is TRBJ2-5, the V gene TRBV19; 11 nucleotides align to TRBD1. The V and J ends lost 5 bases and 6 bases, in that order; junction bases with no gene match: 5. The germline V gene has CDR1 LNHDA and CDR2 SQIVND (reference sequence). The CDR3 runs 14 residues. The CDR3 protein is CASSPGQGAKTQYF. In DNA, the CDR3 is TGTGCCAGTAGTCCTGGACAGGGGGCGAAGACCCAGTACTTC. The full variable domain, in which reference TRBV19 and TRBJ2-5 provide the parts outside the CDR3, is DGGITQSPKYLFRKEGQNVTLSCEQNLNHDAMYWYRQDPGQGLRLIYYSQIVNDFQKGDIAEGYSVSREKKESFPLTVTSAQKNPTAFYLCASSPGQGAKTQYFGPGTRLLVL.

CDR3 region: CASSLRTAMNTEAFF. CDR3 coding DNA: TGCGCCAGCAGCCTAAGGACAGCGATGAACACTGAAGCTTTCTTT. The gene calls are TRBV5-1 and TRBJ1-1, with D perhaps matching TRBD1 (6 bases). Trimming cost V 4 bases and J 0 bases, with 13 bases left between them. The CDR3 contains 15 residues. Germline V CDR1 and CDR2: SGHRS, YFSETQ.

The J gene is TRBJ2-7, the V gene TRBV5-1; 10 nucleotides align to TRBD2. The V gene end was trimmed by 2 bases and the J gene end by 3 bases; junction bases not matched to a gene: 17. CDR1 and CDR2 from the germline V gene are SGHRS and YFSETQ. This CDR3 has 19 amino acids. The CDR3 sequence: CASSFLPGASGGSNYEQYV. Written as DNA, the CDR3 is TGCGCCAGCAGCTTCCTCCCCGGGGCTAGCGGGGGATCCAACTACGAGCAGTACGTC.

This clone has more than one count but fewer than ten. The chain joins TRBV5-1 to TRBJ2-1; D is possibly TRBD2 (5 bases). This CDR3 comprises 13 residues. The V end lost 0 bases, the J end lost 9 bases, and 10 bases lay between the germline ends. Germline V gives CDR1 SGHRS, CDR2 YFSETQ. CDR3 amino acids: CASSLGLASEQFF. CDR3 sequence (DNA): TGCGCCAGCAGCTTGGGGCTAGCTAGTGAGCAGTTCTTC. Together with reference TRBV5-1 and TRBJ2-1, the CDR3 gives the full variable domain: KAGVTQTPRYLIKTRGQQVTLSCSPISGHRSVSWYQQTPGQGLQFLFEYFSETQRNKGNFPGRFSGRQFSNSRSEMNVSTLELGDSALYLCASSLGLASEQFFGPGTRLTVL.

This chain connects TRBV5-1 to TRBJ2-6; 7 bases are shared with TRBD2. Germline V gene sequence: CDR1 SGHRS, CDR2 YFSETQ. The CDR3 is 18 amino acids. The junction had 16 bases not matched to a gene; V was cut back by 7 bases and J by 3 bases. CDR3 amino acids: CASRPRGDYWGGANVLTF. The DNA of the CDR3 is TGCGCCAGCCGGCCCCGGGGGGACTACTGGGGTGGGGCCAACGTCCTGACTTTC.

This sequence joins TRBV5-1 and TRBJ1-3; the match to TRBD1 covers 10 bases. Trimming cost V 4 bases and J 1 base; bases outside gene matches: 8. The CDR3 consists of 17 residues. Germline V lookup: CDR1 SGHRS, CDR2 YFSETQ. The CDR3 coding sequence is TGCGCCAGCAGCGCCGAGACAGGGGGCATATCTGGAAACACCATATATTTT. It yields the protein CASSAETGGISGNTIYF.

V and J are TRBV18 and TRBJ1-4; TRBD1 is a possible D gene (6 bases). In germline, CDR1 is KGHSH, CDR2 LQKENI. CDR3 size: 14 residues. The V gene lost 5 bases and the J gene lost 8 bases, with 15 bases spanning the gap. For the CDR3, the DNA is TGTGCCAGCTCATCCACAGGGTGGAACGAAAAACTGTTTTTT. This encodes CASSSTGWNEKLFF.

This chain connects TRBV21-1 to TRBJ2-7; the tabulated D call, TRBD1, remains unverified against the DNA. TRBV21-1 is a recognized pseudogene. The CDR3 has 11 amino acids. CDR3 nucleotide sequence: TGTGCCTTGACATCTGAGTACGAGCAGTACGTC. Translated, it gives CALTSEYEQYV.

The CDR3: CASSARAGGQETQYF. In DNA, the CDR3 is TGTGCCAGCAGTGCTCGTGCGGGGGGCCAGGAGACCCAGTACTTC. This chain connects TRBV6-4 to TRBJ2-5, with TRBD2 identical over 8 bases. This CDR3 is 15 amino acids long. The ends lost 4 bases at V and 5 bases at J; junction bases unmatched: 9. Germline V gene data show CDR1 as MRHNA and CDR2 as SNTAGT.

The V and J genes are TRBV6-5 and TRBJ1-1; D gene unclear. The V gene lost 0 bases and the J gene lost 6 bases, with 17 bases spanning the gap. Germline CDR1 is MNHEY and CDR2 is SVGAGI. This CDR3 is 16 amino acids long. CDR3 nucleotides: TGTGCCAGCAGTTACTCGATCCCCCCGACCGGGGCTGAAGCTTTCTTT. This translates into CASSYSIPPTGAEAFF.

The rearrangement links TRBV5-1 to TRBJ1-6, with 7 positions matching TRBD1. The V gene's germline CDR1 is SGHRS and CDR2 YFSETQ. With 2 bases clipped from V and 8 bases from J, the junction kept 7 bases outside the gene matches. CDR3 length: 15 amino acids. As DNA, the CDR3 is TGCGCCAGCAGCTTTGGGGGGACAGATGATTCACCCCTCCACTTT. Its translation is CASSFGGTDDSPLHF.

The V gene is TRBV7-2, the J gene TRBJ2-5; 15 nucleotides line up with TRBD2. Losses at the gene ends were 5 bases for V and 3 bases for J; bases not matched to a gene: 7. Germline assignment: CDR1 SGHTA and CDR2 FQGNSA. The CDR3 covers 17 residues. The CDR3 DNA is TGTGCCAGCAGCGTCGGACTAGCGGGGGGGGTAGAAGAGACCCAGTACTTC. Its translation: CASSVGLAGGVEETQYF.

In its sample, this clone was seen once. V and J are TRBV6-1 and TRBJ2-5; unclear D gene. V shed 0 bases and J shed 5 bases, with 16 bases lying between them. Per the germline V gene, CDR1 is MNHNS and CDR2 is SASEGT. This CDR3 has 16 amino acids. The CDR3 nucleotides are TGTGCCAGCAGTGAAGCCGGAAGCCCCGGCAGGGAGACCCAGTACTTC. Translating gives CASSEAGSPGRETQYF.

The gene calls are TRBV5-5 and TRBJ2-1, with 11 nucleotides matching TRBD2. Germline CDR1 SGHKS, CDR2 YYEKEE (reference sequence). The junction had 1 base not matched to a gene; V was cut back by 2 bases and J by 6 bases. The CDR3 contains 14 residues. The CDR3 sequence is CASSFSGGANEQFF. The CDR3 coding sequence is TGTGCCAGCAGCTTTAGCGGGGGGGCCAATGAGCAGTTCTTC.

The V call is TRBV30, the J call TRBJ2-2; tentatively, D is TRBD1 or TRBD2 (5 bases each). This CDR3 is 14 amino acids long. Germline loops: CDR1 GTSNPN, CDR2 SVGIG (reference sequence). Trimming cost V 4 bases and J 3 bases, with 12 bases left between them. The DNA of the CDR3 is TGTGCCTGGAACAGGATGAGGGACACCGGGGAGCTGTTTTTT. This gives the protein CAWNRMRDTGELFF.